A single sample gave rise to the 3 T cell receptor beta chains below, sequenced in a study of T-cell memory formation after mild COVID-19. TCRdb itself ran the 5' RACE reads through MiXCR, one entry per CDR3 protein. The data show 300,000 to 400,000 distinct CDR3 sequences, around a sixth seen once. Sequencing input: PBMCs or a T cell subset sorted from them (not recorded which). These receptors all stem from a man between 18 and 35 years old who had mild COVID-19 (a few samples of this study predate the infection). Cell type and time point are not known.

The chain employs TRBV7-2 and TRBJ1-4; no clear D. Germline CDR1 and CDR2: SGHTA and FQGNSA. The CDR3 is 14 residues long. Deletions cut 4 bases from V and 12 bases from J, with 18 bases between. The CDR3: CASSSLYRAQELFF. The CDR3 DNA reads as TGTGCCAGCAGCTCCCTCTACCGGGCCCAGGAACTGTTTTTT.

This chain uses TRBV5-8 with TRBJ2-3, with D unresolved. V was pared by 3 bases and J by 1 base, with 9 bases between. The CDR3 totals 14 residues. The germline V gene encodes CDR1 SGHTS and CDR2 YDEGEE. The CDR3 reads CASSSGLRTDTQYF. CDR3 bases: TGTGCCAGCAGCTCGGGCTTGCGCACAGATACGCAGTATTTT.

The chain employs TRBV24-1 and TRBJ1-1; D is undetermined. V was clipped by 0 bases and J by 4 bases, with 14 bases between them. The length of the CDR3 is 16 residues. Germline assignment: CDR1 KGHDR and CDR2 SFDVKD. The CDR3 reads CATSDLQDGSFTEAFF. CDR3 sequence (DNA): TGTGCCACCAGTGATTTGCAGGACGGTTCGTTCACTGAAGCTTTCTTT.